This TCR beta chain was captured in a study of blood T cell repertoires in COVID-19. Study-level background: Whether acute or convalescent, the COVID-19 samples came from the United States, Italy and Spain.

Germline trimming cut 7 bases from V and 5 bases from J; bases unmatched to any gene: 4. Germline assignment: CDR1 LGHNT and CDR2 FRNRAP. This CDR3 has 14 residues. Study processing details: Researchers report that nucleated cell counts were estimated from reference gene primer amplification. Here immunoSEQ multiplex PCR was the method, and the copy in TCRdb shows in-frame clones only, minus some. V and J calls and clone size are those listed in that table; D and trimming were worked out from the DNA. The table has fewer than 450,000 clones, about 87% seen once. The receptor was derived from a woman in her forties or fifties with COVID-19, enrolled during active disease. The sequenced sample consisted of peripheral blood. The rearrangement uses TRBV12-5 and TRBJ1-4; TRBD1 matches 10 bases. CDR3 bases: TGTGCTAGTGCTAAGGGACAGGGGAATGAAAAACTGTTTTTT. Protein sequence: CASAKGQGNEKLFF.